This T cell receptor (beta chain) was captured by sequencing in a study of regulatory and conventional T cells in RAG deficiency (dated by TCRdb to 2017 to 2019). About the study as a whole: To compare the diversity and composition of the repertoires of Treg, conventional CD4+ and CD8+ T cells between RAG-deficient patients and healthy controls, the study applied high-throughput TCR beta sequencing. Paper-wide results and their limitations: Compared with control T-cell subpopulations, the RAG-deficient patients had markedly lower Shannon entropy and higher Simpson indices. All patient T-cell subsets had shorter CDR3 lengths; Omenn syndrome patients showed >75% Treg-Tconv repertoire overlap at nucleotide and amino acid level. In Omenn syndrome patients, sorted CD25-high CD127-low cells may represent peripherally activated cells rather than bona fide Treg cells. For some subjects, some T-cell subset analyses were not performed. In Omenn syndrome and CID/AS patients compared with controls, approximately 98-fold fewer unique TCR beta sequences were detected from Treg cells, versus 7.5 to 10-fold fewer for other subsets.

Library prep was done by the immunoSEQ multiplex PCR assay. Rearranged TCR beta chain products were amplified from genomic DNA of sorted T-cell subsets and sequenced. As for the original processing: Shannon entropy and Simpson indices were used to measure the diversity of productive TCR beta rearrangements in each repertoire. Clonal expansion was assessed by the summed frequency of the 100 most abundant productive TCR beta clonotypes among total reads. A self-reactivity index based on amino acid usage at CDR3beta positions 6 and 7 was applied to the TRB repertoires. Two-way ANOVA was applied to the repertoire analyses, whereas Student t or Mann-Whitney tests were applied to the flow cytometric analyses. In its TCRdb copy, this immuneACCESS table keeps in-frame sequences only and misses some clones. Where compared with another copy, unresolved V genes explain less than half of these, and the others have no known cause. V and J calls and clone size are as listed in that table; D and trimming were resolved from the DNA. For this sample there are about 28,000 clones; 80% to 95% appear just once. Together, the top ten hold around 0.82% of the sample.

Details on this clone: The antigen it recognizes is unknown. There are no base qualities to consult, and no much larger clone falls within one base.

Before genomic DNA extraction, regulatory T cells were purified from blood as CD4+CD25-high CD127-low cells. For repertoire analyses, the comparison group consisted of roughly eight healthy control donors. The CDR3 contains 14 residues, cysteine and phenylalanine counted. CDR3 DNA is the only sequence kept; it has 42 bases, read in frame from the first base. Relative to germline, V is 5 bases shorter and J is 8 bases shorter, with 18 bases between their ends. According to the germline V gene, CDR1 reads KGHSH and CDR2 reads LQKENI. These data were also filed under a second study, of regulatory T cells. The second study, in turn, reports: The multiplex PCR used 52 forward TRBV primers and 13 reverse TRBJ primers, with assay-based and computational corrections for amplification bias. Patient repertoires showed restricted unique TRB V-J pairs and skewed V and J gene usage, most marked in regulatory T cells. The study compared T-cell receptor beta repertoires of sorted regulatory, conventional CD4+ and CD8+ T cells between CD3G-deficient patients and healthy controls. Peripheral blood mononuclear cells were isolated by Ficoll density separation. Within the immunoSEQ assay, multiplex PCR amplified rearranged TRB loci from genomic DNA. Sequencing of the TRB amplicons was done on an Illumina HiSeq platform. Raw sequences were error-filtered and aligned to reference gene sequences by custom algorithms, then analyzed with the immunoSEQ online tools. The frequencies of productive and nonproductive TRB rearrangements were evaluated among unique sequences as well as among total sequences. For group comparisons, t tests, Mann-Whitney tests or two-way ANOVA were performed in Prism software.

The chain was built from TRBV18 and TRBJ1-2, with TRBD1 as a weak D call on 5 bases. Input material: Tregs sorted from blood. The clonotype was recovered from a human donor in good health. The DNA sequence reads TGTGCCAGCTCATTACCCAGGGCCGTTGGAGGCTACACCTTC. Its protein product is CASSLPRAVGGYTF.